This T cell receptor (beta chain) was documented in a study of cytomegalovirus exposure and HLA in healthy donors. Findings of the study overall: The authors confirmed in vitro that a few CMV-associated chains were specific for CMV antigens.

Germline CDR1 and CDR2: SGHTS and YDEGEE. The CDR3 contains 14 residues. With 5 bases removed from V and 1 base from J, the gap between germline ends came to 11 bases. Produced via immunoSEQ multiplex PCR; TCRdb's table is partial and in-frame only. The sample consists of about 110,000 clones, roughly 89% of them appearing once. Regarding this clone: Its antigen remains unknown.

The receptor's source is a woman aged 18-29 years in good health and CMV-seronegative. The sequenced sample consisted of PBMCs. The genes are TRBV5-8 and TRBJ2-3; D may be TRBD2 (6 bases). The chain's CDR3 is CASSRDFGTDTQYF. Written as DNA, the CDR3 is TGTGCCAGCAGTAGGGACTTTGGCACAGATACGCAGTATTTT.